A selection of T cell receptor beta chains follows, all from one sample in a study of CD8 T cells in Susac syndrome. MiXCR, run by TCRdb on the immunoSEQ multiplex PCR reads, gives a single entry per CDR3 protein. The sample contains about 240,000 distinct CDR3 sequences, 95% to 97% of which appear only once. The source material was CD4+ T cells from PBMCs. The receptors here all came from a human donor with Susac syndrome. The CDR3 runs from the conserved cysteine through the conserved F or W. Each record gives: CDR3 protein, CDR3 DNA, J gene, D gene, V gene, clone size. The D gene is left open where the match is weak. Size is omitted from some rows. Given values are once, few, many or a class for expanded clones.

CDR3 protein: CSVGVAGNTIYF
CDR3 DNA: TGCAGCGTGGGAGTCGCTGGAAACACCATATATTTT
J gene: TRBJ1-3
D gene: .
V gene: TRBV29-1
clone size: .

CDR3 protein: CASSAPGAGSYNEQFF
CDR3 DNA: TGTGCCAGCAGTGCCCCGGGAGCAGGATCCTACAATGAGCAGTTCTTC
J gene: TRBJ2-1
D gene: .
V gene: TRBV28
clone size: .

CDR3 protein: CASSLLAAGGPDTQYF
CDR3 DNA: TGCGCCAGCAGCTTGCTTGCAGCGGGAGGCCCAGATACGCAGTATTTT
J gene: TRBJ2-3
D gene: TRBD2
V gene: TRBV5-1
clone size: .

CDR3 protein: CASSLVQGRTQYF
CDR3 DNA: TGTGCCAGCAGCTTAGTCCAGGGTAGGACCCAGTACTTC
J gene: TRBJ2-5
D gene: .
V gene: TRBV7-9
clone size: .

CDR3 protein: CASLMGRNYGYTF
CDR3 DNA: TGTGCCAGCCTGATGGGCAGGAACTATGGCTACACCTTC
J gene: TRBJ1-2
D gene: .
V gene: TRBV2
clone size: .

CDR3 protein: CSADRDSPYEQYF
CDR3 DNA: TGCAGTGCTGACCGGGACAGCCCCTACGAGCAGTACTTC
J gene: TRBJ2-7
D gene: TRBD1
V gene: TRBV20-1
clone size: once

CDR3 protein: CAWDHQRTYVLYEQYF
CDR3 DNA: TGTGCCTGGGATCACCAGCGGACATACGTCTTGTACGAGCAGTACTTC
J gene: TRBJ2-7
D gene: .
V gene: TRBV30
clone size: .

CDR3 protein: CAISGLEEPGELFF
CDR3 DNA: TGTGCCATCAGTGGTTTAGAAGAACCCGGGGAGCTGTTTTTT
J gene: TRBJ2-2
D gene: .
V gene: TRBV10-3
clone size: .

CDR3 protein: CASSLDSLGAFF
CDR3 DNA: TGCGCCAGCAGCTTGGACTCCTTGGGAGCTTTCTTT
J gene: TRBJ1-1
D gene: .
V gene: TRBV5-1
clone size: .

CDR3 protein: CASSRQGRDGYTF
CDR3 DNA: TGTGCCAGCAGTAGACAGGGGCGGGACGGCTACACCTTC
J gene: TRBJ1-2
D gene: TRBD1
V gene: TRBV6-5
clone size: .

CDR3 protein: CASSRGGPPYEQYF
CDR3 DNA: TGTGCCAGCTCGAGGGGGGGACCCCCCTACGAGCAGTACTTC
J gene: TRBJ2-7
D gene: .
V gene: TRBV12-3/TRBV12-4
clone size: .

CDR3 protein: CASSQDLGTEAFF
CDR3 DNA: TGTGCCAGCAGCCAAGATTTGGGGACAGAAGCTTTCTTT
J gene: TRBJ1-1
D gene: .
V gene: TRBV3-1
clone size: .

CDR3 protein: CASSYSLTFSYEQYF
CDR3 DNA: TGTGCCAGCAGTTACTCGCTGACCTTCTCCTACGAGCAGTACTTC
J gene: TRBJ2-7
D gene: .
V gene: TRBV6-5
clone size: once

CDR3 protein: CASSQSTGLAKNIQYF
CDR3 DNA: TGTGCCAGCAGCCAATCTACAGGCCTAGCCAAAAACATTCAGTACTTC
J gene: TRBJ2-4
D gene: .
V gene: TRBV14
clone size: .

CDR3 protein: CASSSDRGAYAREKLFF
CDR3 DNA: TGTGCCAGCAGCTCTGACAGGGGGGCATACGCAAGAGAAAAACTGTTTTTT
J gene: TRBJ1-4
D gene: TRBD1
V gene: TRBV7-9
clone size: .

CDR3 protein: CSARDAEEWF
CDR3 DNA: TGCAGTGCTAGAGATGCGGAAGAGTGGTTC
J gene: TRBJ2-1
D gene: .
V gene: TRBV20-1
clone size: .

CDR3 protein: CASMAEETQYF
CDR3 DNA: TGCGCCAGCATGGCGGAAGAGACCCAGTACTTC
J gene: TRBJ2-5
D gene: .
V gene: TRBV5-1
clone size: once

CDR3 protein: CSASQGAGFSYEQYF
CDR3 DNA: TGCAGTGCTAGTCAGGGTGCGGGCTTCTCCTACGAGCAGTACTTC
J gene: TRBJ2-7
D gene: .
V gene: TRBV20-1
clone size: .

CDR3 protein: CASGPRLAAYNEQFF
CDR3 DNA: TGTGCTAGTGGCCCGAGACTAGCGGCCTACAATGAGCAGTTCTTC
J gene: TRBJ2-1
D gene: TRBD2
V gene: TRBV12-5
clone size: .

CDR3 protein: CAGGGNEKLFF
CDR3 DNA: TGTGCCGGGGGCGGTAATGAAAAACTGTTTTTT
J gene: TRBJ1-4
D gene: .
V gene: TRBV2
clone size: .

CDR3 protein: CASWGAEAFF
CDR3 DNA: TGTGCCAGCTGGGGGGCTGAAGCTTTCTTT
J gene: TRBJ1-1
D gene: .
V gene: TRBV7-9
clone size: .

CDR3 protein: CASSLRRPAKLGRNTGELFF
CDR3 DNA: TGTGCCAGCAGCCTCAGGAGGCCAGCCAAGCTAGGTCGGAACACCGGGGAGCTGTTTTTT
J gene: TRBJ2-2
D gene: .
V gene: TRBV13
clone size: .

CDR3 protein: CASSPGWGADQPQHF
CDR3 DNA: TGTGCCAGCAGCCCAGGATGGGGGGCAGATCAGCCCCAGCATTTT
J gene: TRBJ1-5
D gene: .
V gene: TRBV3-1
clone size: .

CDR3 protein: CASPEAFF
CDR3 DNA: TGCGCCAGCCCCGAAGCTTTCTTT
J gene: TRBJ1-1
D gene: .
V gene: TRBV23-1
clone size: .

CDR3 protein: CASSPNEQFF
CDR3 DNA: TGTGCCAGCAGTCCGAATGAGCAGTTCTTC
J gene: TRBJ2-1
D gene: .
V gene: TRBV28
clone size: .

CDR3 protein: CSARPPGTSGTDTQYF
CDR3 DNA: TGCAGTGCTCGACCACCCGGGACTAGCGGTACAGATACGCAGTATTTT
J gene: TRBJ2-3
D gene: TRBD2
V gene: TRBV20-1
clone size: .

CDR3 protein: CSVAGVGETQYF
CDR3 DNA: TGCAGCGTCGCGGGAGTTGGGGAGACCCAGTACTTC
J gene: TRBJ2-5
D gene: TRBD2
V gene: TRBV29-1
clone size: .

CDR3 protein: CASSHRQGGYGYTF
CDR3 DNA: TGTGCCAGCAGTCATAGACAGGGGGGCTATGGCTACACCTTC
J gene: TRBJ1-2
D gene: TRBD1
V gene: TRBV12-3/TRBV12-4
clone size: .

CDR3 protein: CASSFGQINEQYF
CDR3 DNA: TGTGCCAGCAGTTTTGGGCAGATCAACGAGCAGTACTTC
J gene: TRBJ2-7
D gene: .
V gene: TRBV12-3/TRBV12-4
clone size: .

CDR3 protein: CAWSVWGAYGYTF
CDR3 DNA: TGTGCCTGGAGTGTCTGGGGGGCCTATGGCTACACCTTC
J gene: TRBJ1-2
D gene: .
V gene: TRBV30
clone size: .

CDR3 protein: CASSQDPSGILGDTQYF
CDR3 DNA: TGCGCCAGCAGCCAAGATCCTAGCGGGATATTAGGGGATACGCAGTATTTT
J gene: TRBJ2-3
D gene: TRBD2
V gene: TRBV4-1
clone size: .

CDR3 protein: CASSRDSSLYNEQFF
CDR3 DNA: TGTGCCAGCAGCCGCGACAGCTCCTTATACAATGAGCAGTTCTTC
J gene: TRBJ2-1
D gene: .
V gene: TRBV7-3
clone size: .

CDR3 protein: CASSFIAEETQYF
CDR3 DNA: TGTGCCAGCAGTTTTATAGCGGAAGAGACCCAGTACTTC
J gene: TRBJ2-5
D gene: .
V gene: TRBV12-3/TRBV12-4
clone size: .

CDR3 protein: CSARDWGRKEVNEQFF
CDR3 DNA: TGCAGTGCTAGAGATTGGGGCAGGAAGGAGGTCAATGAGCAGTTCTTC
J gene: TRBJ2-1
D gene: .
V gene: TRBV20-1
clone size: .

CDR3 protein: CASSPFVIRDRGPYGYTF
CDR3 DNA: TGTGCCAGCTCACCATTCGTGATCCGGGACAGGGGGCCCTATGGCTACACCTTC
J gene: TRBJ1-2
D gene: TRBD1
V gene: TRBV18
clone size: once

CDR3 protein: CASKIRSVDTQYF
CDR3 DNA: TGTGCTAGTAAAATCCGATCCGTCGATACGCAGTATTTT
J gene: TRBJ2-3
D gene: .
V gene: TRBV12-5
clone size: .

CDR3 protein: CASSLDRQGSEQYF
CDR3 DNA: TGTGCCAGCAGTTTAGATCGCCAGGGGAGCGAGCAGTACTTC
J gene: TRBJ2-7
D gene: .
V gene: TRBV12-3/TRBV12-4
clone size: .

CDR3 protein: CSASGGNLQSGSYNEQFF
CDR3 DNA: TGCAGTGCTAGCGGAGGGAATTTGCAGTCTGGGTCTTACAATGAGCAGTTCTTC
J gene: TRBJ2-1
D gene: .
V gene: TRBV20-1
clone size: once

CDR3 protein: CATSDFRGWRDTGELFF
CDR3 DNA: TGTGCCACCAGTGATTTCCGGGGGTGGCGAGACACCGGGGAGCTGTTTTTT
J gene: TRBJ2-2
D gene: .
V gene: TRBV24-1
clone size: .

CDR3 protein: CAWTGTPLKQYF
CDR3 DNA: TGTGCCTGGACTGGGACCCCTTTGAAGCAGTACTTC
J gene: TRBJ2-7
D gene: .
V gene: TRBV30
clone size: .

CDR3 protein: CSVEEGTQGTEAFF
CDR3 DNA: TGCAGCGTTGAAGAAGGTACACAAGGCACTGAAGCTTTCTTT
J gene: TRBJ1-1
D gene: .
V gene: TRBV29-1
clone size: .

CDR3 protein: CSARASDRGGNIQYF
CDR3 DNA: TGCAGTGCTAGAGCCTCCGACAGGGGGGGAAACATTCAGTACTTC
J gene: TRBJ2-4
D gene: TRBD1
V gene: TRBV20-1
clone size: once

CDR3 protein: CASSPASMGNEQFF
CDR3 DNA: TGTGCCAGCAGCCCCGCCTCCATGGGGAATGAGCAGTTCTTC
J gene: TRBJ2-1
D gene: .
V gene: TRBV3-1
clone size: .

CDR3 protein: CAWRTRDRVNQPQHF
CDR3 DNA: TGTGCCTGGAGAACACGGGACAGGGTCAATCAGCCCCAGCATTTT
J gene: TRBJ1-5
D gene: TRBD1
V gene: TRBV30
clone size: .

CDR3 protein: CAWSVGLLLAGNLRSYNEQFF
CDR3 DNA: TGTGCCTGGAGTGTGGGCCTTCTACTAGCGGGGAACCTGAGGTCCTACAATGAGCAGTTCTTC
J gene: TRBJ2-1
D gene: TRBD2
V gene: TRBV30
clone size: .

CDR3 protein: CSASPDSYEQYF
CDR3 DNA: TGCAGTGCTTCACCCGACAGCTACGAGCAGTACTTC
J gene: TRBJ2-7
D gene: .
V gene: TRBV20-1
clone size: .

CDR3 protein: CASSYPGTPNTEAFF
CDR3 DNA: TGTGCCAGCAGTTACCCCGGGACACCGAACACTGAAGCTTTCTTT
J gene: TRBJ1-1
D gene: .
V gene: TRBV6-5
clone size: .

CDR3 protein: CASSVGQGTSGEQFF
CDR3 DNA: TGTGCCAGCAGCGTCGGACAGGGAACCTCTGGTGAGCAGTTCTTC
J gene: TRBJ2-1
D gene: TRBD1
V gene: TRBV9
clone size: .

CDR3 protein: CASSLRIQGNEQFF
CDR3 DNA: TGTGCCAGCAGCCTACGGATACAGGGCAATGAGCAGTTCTTC
J gene: TRBJ2-1
D gene: .
V gene: TRBV3-1
clone size: .

CDR3 protein: CASSFTEAFF
CDR3 DNA: TGTGCCAGCAGTTTCACTGAAGCTTTCTTT
J gene: TRBJ1-1
D gene: .
V gene: TRBV28
clone size: .

CDR3 protein: CALGRQGPQETQYF
CDR3 DNA: TGTGCGCTGGGTCGTCAGGGCCCTCAAGAGACCCAGTACTTC
J gene: TRBJ2-5
D gene: .
V gene: TRBV30
clone size: .

CDR3 protein: CASSARYSGRYEQYF
CDR3 DNA: TGTGCCAGCTCAGCGCGGTACTCCGGGCGCTACGAGCAGTACTTC
J gene: TRBJ2-7
D gene: .
V gene: TRBV18
clone size: .

CDR3 protein: CASSQDYMREGPRGEQYF
CDR3 DNA: TGTGCCAGCAGCCAAGATTACATGAGGGAGGGCCCACGGGGCGAGCAGTACTTC
J gene: TRBJ2-7
D gene: TRBD2
V gene: TRBV14
clone size: .

CDR3 protein: CSVVGVLGEQYF
CDR3 DNA: TGCAGCGTTGTTGGGGTTCTGGGTGAGCAGTACTTC
J gene: TRBJ2-7
D gene: .
V gene: TRBV29-1
clone size: .

CDR3 protein: CASTSGQNTDTQYF
CDR3 DNA: TGTGCCAGCACCTCGGGACAGAACACAGATACGCAGTATTTT
J gene: TRBJ2-3
D gene: TRBD1
V gene: TRBV28
clone size: .

CDR3 protein: CAISEARTDEQFF
CDR3 DNA: TGTGCCATCAGTGAGGCTAGAACGGATGAGCAGTTCTTC
J gene: TRBJ2-1
D gene: .
V gene: TRBV10-3
clone size: .

CDR3 protein: CASRGTARNIQYF
CDR3 DNA: TGTGCCAGCAGGGGGACAGCCAGAAACATTCAGTACTTC
J gene: TRBJ2-4
D gene: TRBD1
V gene: TRBV6-5
clone size: .

CDR3 protein: CASLPLLSYEQYF
CDR3 DNA: TGTGCCAGCCTGCCCCTCCTCTCCTACGAGCAGTACTTC
J gene: TRBJ2-7
D gene: .
V gene: TRBV2
clone size: .

CDR3 protein: CASSVDLGNFYSYNEQFF
CDR3 DNA: TGTGCCAGCAGCGTTGACCTGGGAAATTTCTACTCCTACAATGAGCAGTTCTTC
J gene: TRBJ2-1
D gene: .
V gene: TRBV9
clone size: .